A single sample is the source of the 32 T cell receptor beta chains below, sequenced in a study of circulating CD8 cells and anti-PD-1 response in melanoma. Four subsets defined by PD-1 and/or TIGIT were sorted from live CD3+CD8+TCRalphabeta+ cells. TCR libraries were prepared from around 15 ng of total RNA with the QIAseq Immune Repertoire TCR panel. TCRdb re-called the reads through MiXCR, storing one row per CDR3 protein. The sample contains some 730 distinct CDR3 sequences, 5.5% to 7.5% of which appear only once. Sequenced here: CD8+ T cells from PBMCs, sampled at baseline or after one month of anti-PD-1 therapy (not recorded which). Receptor source: a human donor with melanoma.

Within the sample, this clonotype is medium-sized. The chain couples TRBV24-1 to TRBJ2-1; either TRBD1 or TRBD2 may supply D (5 bases each). Germline assignment: CDR1 KGHDR and CDR2 SFDVKD. V was clipped by 4 bases and J by 3 bases, with 12 bases between them. The CDR3 runs 15 residues. CDR3 loop: CATSDPGPLYNEQFF. The CDR3 DNA sequence: TGTGCCACCAGTGACCCGGGACCCCTCTACAATGAGCAGTTCTTC.

By share, this clonotype counts as large. The rearrangement uses TRBV2 and TRBJ2-7, with D tentatively TRBD1 (5 bases). The CDR3 covers 16 residues. Germline V lookup: CDR1 SNHLY, CDR2 FYNNEI. Trimming removed 0 bases from V and 0 bases from J, with 12 bases in between. The CDR3 sequence: CASSEADTVSSYEQYF. The DNA for the CDR3 is TGTGCCAGCAGTGAAGCGGACACCGTGAGCTCCTACGAGCAGTACTTC.

The chain is built from TRBV20-1 and TRBJ1-4, with TRBD1 matching 7 bases. Unmatched junction bases numbered 11, after V lost 3 bases and J lost 7 bases. The CDR3 has 15 residues. In germline, CDR1 is DFQATT, CDR2 SNEGSKA (reference sequence). Here the CDR3 reads CSARGPGTVVEKLFF. The CDR3 DNA is TGCAGTGCTAGGGGCCCCGGGACAGTGGTTGAAAAACTGTTTTTT.

Judged by abundance, this clonotype is large. The chain combines TRBV25-1 with TRBJ1-1, with D unclear. Deletions cut 6 bases from V and 3 bases from J, with 8 bases between. The CDR3 runs to 12 residues. Germline V gene data show CDR1 as MGHDK and CDR2 as SYGVNS. The CDR3 nucleotides read TGTGCCAGCAGCTCACTTTACACTGAAGCTTTCTTT. Translating it yields CASSSLYTEAFF.

In this sample, this clonotype is large. This chain joins TRBV27 and TRBJ2-3; 7 bases are a match to TRBD2. Losses at the gene ends were 6 bases for V and 5 bases for J; bases not matched to a gene: 8. The length of the CDR3 is 14 residues. Germline lookup yields CDR1 MNHEY and CDR2 SMNVEV (reference sequence). The CDR3 spells CASSPGLEVDTQYF. The CDR3 DNA reads as TGTGCCAGCAGCCCAGGACTAGAGGTAGATACGCAGTATTTT.

By share, this clonotype counts as large. The genes are TRBV9 and TRBJ2-3; 8 bases map to TRBD1. The CDR3 covers 15 residues. Trimming at V came to 0 bases and at J to 4 bases, leaving 4 bases not matched to a gene. CDR1 is SGDLS and CDR2 is YYNGEE in the germline V gene. CDR3 nucleotides: TGTGCCAGCAGCGTAGAAGGACAGGGAGCAGATACGCAGTATTTT. As protein: CASSVEGQGADTQYF.

By share, this clonotype ranks as large. V usage is TRBV7-3 and J usage is TRBJ1-1; no clear D. Trimming shortened V by 4 bases and J by 1 base, and 7 bases separated the two germline ends. The CDR3 is 13 residues long. Germline assignment: CDR1 SGHTA and CDR2 FQGTGA. The CDR3 nucleotides read TGTGCCAGCAGCTCCCGGGGGAACACTGAAGCTTTCTTT. Its protein product is CASSSRGNTEAFF.

This clonotype is classed as large. This chain joins TRBV11-2 and TRBJ2-5; D perhaps matches TRBD1 (5 bases). The CDR3 extends over 15 amino acids. V was clipped by 4 bases and J by 2 bases, with 14 bases between them. Germline lookup yields CDR1 SGHAT and CDR2 FQNNGV. CDR3 sequence: CASSSQGNRQETQYF. As DNA, the CDR3 is TGTGCCAGCAGCTCCCAGGGTAACAGGCAAGAGACCCAGTACTTC.

In its sample, this clonotype ranks as medium-sized. CDR3 sequence reads: CASSLALGELFF. The CDR3 coding sequence is TGCGCCAGCAGCTTGGCTTTAGGGGAGCTGTTTTTT. The V call is TRBV5-1, the J call TRBJ2-2; D uncertain. This CDR3 has 12 residues. The germline V gene has CDR1 SGHRS and CDR2 YFSETQ. Trimming left V 0 bases short and J 8 bases short, with 5 bases between.

Relative to its sample, this clonotype is large. One end of the junction is discordant with germline, which a read error may explain. The chain combines TRBV4-2 with TRBJ2-3, with 7 bases fitting TRBD2. This CDR3 has 18 amino acids. CDR1 LGHNA and CDR2 YNFKEQ come from the germline V gene. The CDR3: CASSQEGFGGGGTDTQYF. In nucleotides, the CDR3 is TGCGCCAGCAGCCAAGAGGGCTTCGGCGGGGGTGGCACAGATACGCAGTATTTT.

Note on this clonotype: This clone may be a read error of a much larger clone one base away. The genes are TRBV25-1 and TRBJ2-1, with D unresolved. CDR3 length equals 11 residues. With 2 bases removed from V and 7 bases from J, the gap between germline ends came to 3 bases. CDR1 is MGHDK, CDR2 SYGVNS, per germline. This CDR3 reads CASSEANEQFF. CDR3 coding DNA: TGTGCCAGCAGTGAAGCGAATGAGCAGTTCTTC.

By sample fraction, this clonotype is large (0.1 to 1%). The chain uses TRBV28 and TRBJ2-7; D is possibly TRBD1 or TRBD2 (5 bases each). This CDR3 spans 15 amino acids. Germline values: CDR1 MDHEN, CDR2 SYDVKM. Deletions cut 4 bases from V and 3 bases from J, with 16 bases between. CDR3 sequence: CASSSRDLPVYEQYF. The CDR3 nucleotides read TGTGCCAGCAGTTCCCGGGACCTGCCAGTCTACGAGCAGTACTTC.

By its share, this clonotype is large. In DNA, the CDR3 is TGTGCCAGCAGGATAGCCTCGGGGGGCTTAGGAAACACCATATATTTT. It encodes CASRIASGGLGNTIYF. The chain joins TRBV28 to TRBJ1-3; D possibly corresponds to TRBD1 (6 bases). Germline values: CDR1 MDHEN, CDR2 SYDVKM. This CDR3 spans 16 amino acids. Trimming removed 6 bases at V and 4 bases at J, with 19 bases between. Complete variable domain (other parts from reference TRBV28 and TRBJ1-3): DVKVTQSSRYLVKRTGEKVFLECVQDMDHENMFWYRQDPGLGLRLIYFSYDVKMKEKGDIPEGYSVSREKKERFSLILESASTNQTSMYLCASRIASGGLGNTIYFGEGSWLTVV.

This clonotype qualifies as large. The CDR3 sequence is CASSISGTSGYNEQFF. The CDR3 DNA reads as TGTGCCAGTAGTATCTCCGGGACTAGCGGCTACAATGAGCAGTTCTTC. The V call is TRBV19, the J call TRBJ2-1; 11 bases match TRBD2. This CDR3 region has 16 residues. CDR1 is LNHDA and CDR2 is SQIVND in the germline V gene (reference sequence). V lost 3 bases, J lost 3 bases, and 4 bases stayed unmatched.

V and J are TRBV29-1 and TRBJ2-1, with D tentatively TRBD1 or TRBD2 (5 bases each). Trimming stripped 5 bases from V and 8 bases from J, with 25 bases between. CDR1 is SQVTM, CDR2 ANQGSEA, per germline. The CDR3 length is 16 residues. Here the CDR3 DNA reads TGCAGCGTTTTAGGAGGACACAAGCCGTATGTCGATGAGCAGTTCTTC. Its translation: CSVLGGHKPYVDEQFF.

This clonotype was seen more than once but under ten times. A read error is possible here, since a much larger clone lies one base away. The V call is TRBV18, the J call TRBJ1-1; D is uncertain. Germline V lookup: CDR1 KGHSH, CDR2 LQKENI. This CDR3 has 16 amino acids. Trimming left V 2 bases short and J 0 bases short, with 13 bases between. The CDR3 nucleotides read TGTGCCAGCTCACCAAAGGGAATCAGCATGAACACTGAAGCTTTCTTT. The encoded protein is CASSPKGISMNTEAFF. The entire variable domain, with the rest obtained from reference TRBV18 and TRBJ1-1, is as follows: NAGVMQNPRHLVRRRGQEARLRCSPMKGHSHVYWYRQLPEEGLKFMVYLQKENIIDESGMPKERFSAEFPKEGPSILRIQQVVRGDSAAYFCASSPKGISMNTEAFFGQGTRLTVV.

This clonotype is deemed medium-sized. The chain carries TRBV27 and TRBJ2-1; maybe TRBD2 (5 bases). V lost 4 bases and J 8 bases, leaving 18 bases between the germline ends. There are 15 residues in the CDR3. The V gene's germline CDR1 is MNHEY and CDR2 SMNVEV (reference sequence). CDR3: CASSSIDSVDYEQFF. CDR3 in DNA: TGTGCCAGCAGTTCCATAGACTCGGTGGACTATGAGCAGTTCTTC.

As concerns this clonotype: It may be a read error: a sequence one base away is much more abundant. This sequence joins TRBV29-1 and TRBJ2-4, with 8 bases fitting TRBD1. The germline CDR1 and CDR2 sequences are SQVTM and ANQGSEA. The CDR3 is 12 amino acids. CDR3 loop: CNVGGQGDIQYF. The DNA for the CDR3 is TGCAATGTTGGAGGACAGGGAGACATTCAGTACTTC.

Sample share makes this clonotype large. The chain is built from TRBV7-6 and TRBJ2-2, with D tentatively TRBD1 (6 bases). CDR3 size: 13 residues. Trimming cost V 6 bases and J 5 bases, with 10 bases left between them. Germline V gives CDR1 SGHVS, CDR2 FNYEAQ. The CDR3 reads CASRHRETGELFF. The CDR3 coding sequence is TGTGCCAGCAGGCACAGGGAAACCGGGGAGCTGTTTTTT.

Within the sample, this clonotype is medium-sized. In nucleotides, the CDR3 is TGTGCCAGCAGCTCCCCCACTGAAGCTTTCTTT. Translating it yields CASSSPTEAFF. The V gene is TRBV11-1, the J gene TRBJ1-1; no definite D call. The CDR3 consists of 11 residues. Germline CDR1 and CDR2: SGHAT and FQDESV (reference sequence). V lost 4 bases, J lost 4 bases, and 4 bases lay in between.

This clonotype is labeled medium-sized (0.01 to 0.1%). The V gene is TRBV27, the J gene TRBJ1-6; D call uncertain. The CDR3 covers 14 residues. V lost 5 bases to trimming and J lost 3 bases, with 8 bases between them. CDR1 MNHEY and CDR2 SMNVEV come from the germline V gene (reference sequence). DNA for the CDR3: TGTGCCAGCAGTATTCACAGCTATAATTCACCCCTCCACTTT. Protein: CASSIHSYNSPLHF.

This clonotype showed up just once. It may be a read error: a sequence one base away is much more abundant. V gene TRBV20-1 combines with J gene TRBJ2-5, with D perhaps matching TRBD2 (6 bases). The CDR3 sequence is 13 residues long. Germline V gene data show CDR1 as DFQATT and CDR2 as SNEGSKA (reference sequence). CDR3 sequence (DNA): TGCAGTGCTAACACGGGGGTACAAGAGGCCCAGTACTTC. It specifies CSANTGVQEAQYF.

This clonotype appeared a few times. The V gene is TRBV6-2 or TRBV6-3, the J gene TRBJ2-5; perhaps TRBD2 as D (5 bases). The V gene's germline CDR1 is MNHEY and CDR2 SVGEGT. Trimming shortened V by 7 bases and J by 2 bases, and 14 bases separated the two germline ends. CDR3 length: 14 amino acids. CDR3 amino acids: CASIGVGWQETQYF. The CDR3 DNA sequence: TGTGCCAGCATCGGGGTTGGGTGGCAAGAGACCCAGTACTTC.

This clonotype is medium-sized (0.01 to 0.1%) within its sample. V usage is TRBV4-3 and J usage is TRBJ1-6; TRBD1 agrees at 8 bases. The J segment lost 8 bases and the V segment lost 0 bases, leaving 6 bases of the junction unmatched. Germline CDR1 and CDR2: LGHNA and YSLEER. CDR3 length: 16 amino acids. CDR3 in amino acids: CASSQDRAGGDSPLHF. CDR3 sequence (DNA): TGCGCCAGCAGCCAAGATCGGGCAGGGGGCGATTCACCCCTCCACTTT.

This clonotype was counted only a few times. The chain recombines TRBV7-3 with TRBJ1-6, with D unclear. This CDR3 contains 14 residues. V dropped 1 base and J dropped 7 bases, with 8 bases sitting between them. From germline, CDR1 is SGHTA and CDR2 FQGTGA. CDR3 DNA sequence: TGTGCCAGCAGCTTAATTGGGTCCAATTCACCCCTCCACTTT. It is translated as CASSLIGSNSPLHF.

This clonotype is labeled as large (0.1 to 1%). V and J are TRBV12-3 or TRBV12-4 and TRBJ1-5; possible D gene TRBD1, 6 bases. CDR3 size: 17 residues. The V end lost 6 bases, the J end lost 7 bases, and 25 bases lay between the germline ends. CDR3: CASSLLGGGEDGQPQHF. Written as DNA, the CDR3 is TGTGCCAGCAGCCTTTTGGGGGGGGGCGAGGATGGCCAGCCCCAGCATTTT.

This clonotype counts as large (0.1 to 1%). The rearrangement joins TRBV28 to TRBJ2-7, with 7 bases lining up with TRBD1. The length of the CDR3 is 15 residues. CDR1 and CDR2 from the germline V gene are MDHEN and SYDVKM. The V segment lost 3 bases and the J segment 1 base; nucleotides outside the gene matches: 6. CDR3 coding DNA: TGTGCCAGCAGTTTTTGGCAGGGGGATTCCTACGAGCAGTACTTC. Translated, it gives CASSFWQGDSYEQYF.

As regards this clonotype: One end of the junction varies from germline; a read error may be responsible. The rearrangement links TRBV4-3 to TRBJ1-3; 7 nucleotides match TRBD1. The CDR3 loop spans 17 amino acids. The V gene's germline CDR1 is LGHNA and CDR2 YSLEER. The CDR3 sequence: CASSRDDRVATGSTIYF. The CDR3 DNA reads TGCGCCAGCAGCCGCGATGACAGGGTAGCTACTGGAAGCACCATATATTTT.

Notes on this clonotype: This could be a read error, since a much larger clone is one nucleotide away. CDR3 coding DNA: TGTGCCTCCCGTCTGAGGGTGGTAGAGGGTCTCTCTGGAAACACCATATATTTT. It is translated as CASRLRVVEGLSGNTIYF. The chain is built from TRBV28 and TRBJ1-3; D is unclear. Trimming left V 11 bases short and J 0 bases short, with 26 bases between. Per the germline V gene, CDR1 is MDHEN and CDR2 is SYDVKM. The CDR3 spans 18 residues.

This clonotype rates as large. The chain has TRBV28 and TRBJ2-1; D is uncertain. Trimming left V 8 bases short and J 4 bases short, with 12 bases between. This CDR3 is built from 13 residues. Per germline, CDR1 MDHEN and CDR2 SYDVKM. The CDR3: CASSPDLYNEQFF. CDR3 DNA: TGTGCCAGCTCCCCCGACTTGTACAATGAGCAGTTCTTC.

This clonotype is judged large. The chain combines TRBV25-1 with TRBJ2-7; TRBD1 agrees at 7 bases. After removal of 6 bases from V and 3 bases from J, the junction contained 11 bases not matched to a gene. CDR1 MGHDK and CDR2 SYGVNS come from the germline V gene. CDR3 length: 15 residues. CDR3 coding DNA: TGTGCCAGCAGAGCAAGCAGGGGGTCGGTCTACGAGCAGTACTTC. Its protein product is CASRASRGSVYEQYF.

This clonotype is large within its sample. The rearrangement links TRBV6-5 to TRBJ2-7; D is uncertain. V dropped 8 bases and J dropped 4 bases, with 9 bases sitting between them. This CDR3 region has 11 residues. Germline CDR1 and CDR2: MNHEY and SVGAGI. The CDR3 bases are TGTGCCAGCTCTGCTGGATACGAGCAGTACTTC. Amino acid sequence: CASSAGYEQYF.